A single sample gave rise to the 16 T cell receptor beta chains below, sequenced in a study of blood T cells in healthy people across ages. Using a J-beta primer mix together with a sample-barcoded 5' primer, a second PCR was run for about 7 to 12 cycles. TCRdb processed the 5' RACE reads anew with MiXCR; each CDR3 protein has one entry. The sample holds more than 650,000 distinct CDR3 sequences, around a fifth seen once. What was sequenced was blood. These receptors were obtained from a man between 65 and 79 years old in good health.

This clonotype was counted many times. In DNA form, the CDR3 reads TGTGCCAGCAGCTTAGGTCAGGCTATAAATTCACCCCTCCACTTT. It specifies CASSLGQAINSPLHF. The chain carries TRBV7-6 and TRBJ1-6; D unclear. Trimming removed 1 base at V and 7 bases at J, with 11 bases between. CDR1 SGHVS and CDR2 FNYEAQ come from the germline V gene. The CDR3 is 15 residues long.

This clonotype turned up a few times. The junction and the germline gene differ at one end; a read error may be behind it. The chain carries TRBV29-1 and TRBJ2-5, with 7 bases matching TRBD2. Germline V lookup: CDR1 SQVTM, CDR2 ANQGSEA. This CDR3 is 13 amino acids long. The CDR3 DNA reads TGCAGCGTTGAGCGTTCGATGGGGGGGACCCAGCACTTC. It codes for CSVERSMGGTQHF. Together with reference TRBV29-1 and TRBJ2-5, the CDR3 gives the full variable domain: SAVISQKPSRDICQRGTSLTIQCQVDSQVTMMFWYRQQPGQSLTLIATANQGSEATYESGFVIDKFPISRPNLTFSTLTVSNMSPEDSSIYLCSVERSMGGTQHFGPGTRLLVL.

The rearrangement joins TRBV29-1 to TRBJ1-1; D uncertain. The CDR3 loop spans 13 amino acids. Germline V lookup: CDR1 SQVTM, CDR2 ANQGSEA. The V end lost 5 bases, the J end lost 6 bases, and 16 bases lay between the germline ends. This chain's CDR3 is CSVSDPKSAEAFF. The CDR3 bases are TGCAGCGTTTCAGACCCGAAATCCGCTGAAGCTTTCTTT.

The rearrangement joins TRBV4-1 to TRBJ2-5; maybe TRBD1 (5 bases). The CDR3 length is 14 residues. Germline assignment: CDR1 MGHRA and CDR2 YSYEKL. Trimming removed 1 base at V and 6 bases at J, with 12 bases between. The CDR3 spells CASSQGGASKTQYF. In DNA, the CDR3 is TGCGCCAGCAGCCAAGGTGGGGCGTCGAAGACCCAGTACTTC.

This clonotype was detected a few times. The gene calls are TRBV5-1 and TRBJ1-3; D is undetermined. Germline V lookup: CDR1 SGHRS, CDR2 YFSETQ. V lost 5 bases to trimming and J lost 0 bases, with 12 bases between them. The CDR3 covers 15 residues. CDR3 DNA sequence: TGCGCCAGCAGTCGGGCGGGAGACTCTGGAAACACCATATATTTT. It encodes CASSRAGDSGNTIYF.

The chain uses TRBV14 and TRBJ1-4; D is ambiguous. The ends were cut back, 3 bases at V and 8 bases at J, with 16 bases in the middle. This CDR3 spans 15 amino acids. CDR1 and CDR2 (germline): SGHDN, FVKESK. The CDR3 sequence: CASSHQHTTGEKLFF. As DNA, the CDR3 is TGTGCCAGCAGCCACCAACATACAACGGGAGAAAAACTGTTTTTT.

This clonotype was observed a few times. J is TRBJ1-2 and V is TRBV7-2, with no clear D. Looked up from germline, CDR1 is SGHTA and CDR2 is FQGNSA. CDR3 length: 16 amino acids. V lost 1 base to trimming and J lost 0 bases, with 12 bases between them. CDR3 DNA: TGTGCCAGCAGCTTAGGGACCTCGGCGGCTAACTATGGCTACACCTTC. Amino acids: CASSLGTSAANYGYTF.

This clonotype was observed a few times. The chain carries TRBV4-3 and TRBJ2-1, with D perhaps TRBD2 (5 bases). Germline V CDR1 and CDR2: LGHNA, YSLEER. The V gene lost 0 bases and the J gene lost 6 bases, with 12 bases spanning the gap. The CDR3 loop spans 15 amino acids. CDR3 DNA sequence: TGCGCCAGCAGCCAAGATCAAGCGGTGGCCAATGAGCAGTTCTTC. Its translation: CASSQDQAVANEQFF.

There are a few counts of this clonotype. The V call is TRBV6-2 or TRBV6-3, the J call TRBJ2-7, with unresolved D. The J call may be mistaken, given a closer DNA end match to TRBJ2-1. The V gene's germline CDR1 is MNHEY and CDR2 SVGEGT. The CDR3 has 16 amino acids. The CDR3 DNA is TGTGCCAGCAGGCGAGGTTGGGCGGATTCGACGAATGAGCAGTTCTTC. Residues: CASRRGWADSTNEQFF.

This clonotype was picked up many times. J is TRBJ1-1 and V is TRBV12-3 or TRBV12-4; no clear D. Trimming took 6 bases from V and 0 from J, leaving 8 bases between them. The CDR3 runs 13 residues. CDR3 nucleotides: TGTGCCAGCAGCTTATTACTGAACACTGAAGCTTTCTTT. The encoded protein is CASSLLLNTEAFF.

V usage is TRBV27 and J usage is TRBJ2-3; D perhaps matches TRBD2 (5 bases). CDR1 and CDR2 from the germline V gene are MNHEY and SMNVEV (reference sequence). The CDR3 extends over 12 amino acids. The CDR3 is CATSVPLGTQYF. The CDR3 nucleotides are TGTGCAACTAGTGTTCCTTTGGGTACGCAGTATTTT.

In DNA, the CDR3 is TGTGCCAGCAGTGAACTTGTGGGAGATACGCAGTATTTT. Its translation: CASSELVGDTQYF. The rearrangement links TRBV6-1 to TRBJ2-3; D is ambiguous. The CDR3 loop spans 13 amino acids. Germline CDR1 and CDR2: MNHNS and SASEGT. Trimming cost V 2 bases and J 5 bases, with 8 bases left between them.

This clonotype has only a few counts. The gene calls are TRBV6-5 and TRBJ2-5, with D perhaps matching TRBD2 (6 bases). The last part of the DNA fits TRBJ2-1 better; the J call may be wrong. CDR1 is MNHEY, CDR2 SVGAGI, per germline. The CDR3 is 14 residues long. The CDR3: CASTGRGSLNEQFF. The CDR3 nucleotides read TGTGCCAGCACCGGGAGAGGGAGTCTCAATGAGCAGTTCTTC.

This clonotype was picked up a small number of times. The CDR3 DNA reads TGCGCCAGCAGCTTGGAATGGGGGGTCTACACTGAAGCTTTCTTT. As protein: CASSLEWGVYTEAFF. The chain uses TRBV5-1 and TRBJ1-1; possibly TRBD1 for D (5 bases). Trimming took 0 bases from V and 3 from J, leaving 12 bases between them. The CDR3 runs to 15 residues. Germline CDR1 is SGHRS and CDR2 is YFSETQ.

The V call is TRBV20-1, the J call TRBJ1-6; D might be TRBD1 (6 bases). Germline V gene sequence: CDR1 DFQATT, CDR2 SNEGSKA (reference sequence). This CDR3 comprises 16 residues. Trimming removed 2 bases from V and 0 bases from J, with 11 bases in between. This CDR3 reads CSARRTVSSYNSPLHF. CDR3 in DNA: TGCAGTGCTAGAAGGACAGTAAGCTCCTATAATTCACCCCTCCACTTT.

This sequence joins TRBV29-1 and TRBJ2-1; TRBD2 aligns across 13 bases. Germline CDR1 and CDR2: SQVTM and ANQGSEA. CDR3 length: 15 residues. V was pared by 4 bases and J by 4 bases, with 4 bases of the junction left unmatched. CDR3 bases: TGCAGCGTTGGAGGGACTAGCGGGGAATACAATGAGCAGTTCTTC. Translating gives CSVGGTSGEYNEQFF.